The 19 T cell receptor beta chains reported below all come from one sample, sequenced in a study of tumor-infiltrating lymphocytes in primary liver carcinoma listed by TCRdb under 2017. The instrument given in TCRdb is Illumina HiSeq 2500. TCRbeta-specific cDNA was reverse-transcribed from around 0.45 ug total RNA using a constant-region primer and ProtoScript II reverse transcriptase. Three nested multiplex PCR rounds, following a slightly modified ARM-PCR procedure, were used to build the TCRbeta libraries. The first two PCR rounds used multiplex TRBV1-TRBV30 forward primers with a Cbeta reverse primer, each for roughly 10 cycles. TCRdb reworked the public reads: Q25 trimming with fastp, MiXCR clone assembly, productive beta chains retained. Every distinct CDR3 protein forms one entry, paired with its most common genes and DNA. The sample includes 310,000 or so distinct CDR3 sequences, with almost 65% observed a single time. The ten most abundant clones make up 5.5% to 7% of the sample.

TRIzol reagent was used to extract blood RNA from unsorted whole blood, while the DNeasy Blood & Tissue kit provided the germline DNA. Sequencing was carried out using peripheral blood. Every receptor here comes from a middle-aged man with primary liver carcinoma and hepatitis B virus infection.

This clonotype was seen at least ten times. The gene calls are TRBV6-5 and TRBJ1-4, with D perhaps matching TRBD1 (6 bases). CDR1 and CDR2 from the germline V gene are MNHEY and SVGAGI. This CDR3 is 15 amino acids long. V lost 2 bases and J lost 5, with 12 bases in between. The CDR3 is CASSYHGQSNEKLFF. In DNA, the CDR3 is TGTGCCAGCAGTTACCACGGACAGTCAAATGAAAAACTGTTTTTT.

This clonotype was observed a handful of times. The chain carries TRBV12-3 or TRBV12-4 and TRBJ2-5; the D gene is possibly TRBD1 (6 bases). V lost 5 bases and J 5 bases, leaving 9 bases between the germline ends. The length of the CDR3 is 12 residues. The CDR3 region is CASSTGPETQYF. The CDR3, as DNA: TGTGCCAGCAGTACAGGGCCGGAGACCCAGTACTTC.

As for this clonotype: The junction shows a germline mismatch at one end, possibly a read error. This CDR3 reads CASSPEFCEKSHLHF. The CDR3 DNA sequence: TGTGCCAGCAGCCCGGAATTTTGCGAGAAATCACACCTCCACTTT. The rearrangement links TRBV11-2 to TRBJ1-6; D gene unclear. This CDR3 comprises 15 residues. Per the germline V gene, CDR1 is SGHAT and CDR2 is FQNNGV.

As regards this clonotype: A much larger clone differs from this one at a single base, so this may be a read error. CDR3 sequence (DNA): TGTGCCAGCAGTTCCCCTGTATGGGGAGGCGGGCGGTCCTACAATAAGCAGTTCTTC. Residues: CASSSPVWGGGRSYNKQFF. The rearrangement links TRBV12-3 or TRBV12-4 to TRBJ2-1, with TRBD2 as a possible D gene (6 bases). CDR3 length: 19 amino acids.

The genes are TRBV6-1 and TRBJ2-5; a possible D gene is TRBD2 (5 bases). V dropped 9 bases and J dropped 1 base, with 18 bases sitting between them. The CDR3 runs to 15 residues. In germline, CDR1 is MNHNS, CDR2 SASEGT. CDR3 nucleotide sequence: TGTGCCAGTATCCTAGCTTCGAACCGCCAAGAGACCCAGTACTTC. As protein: CASILASNRQETQYF.

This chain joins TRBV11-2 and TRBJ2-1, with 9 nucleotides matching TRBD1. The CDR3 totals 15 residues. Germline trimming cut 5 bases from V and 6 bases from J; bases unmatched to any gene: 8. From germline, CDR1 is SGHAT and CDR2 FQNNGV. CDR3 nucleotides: TGTGCCAGCAGCATAGTACAGGGGGCGGTCAATGAGCAGTTCTTC. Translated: CASSIVQGAVNEQFF.

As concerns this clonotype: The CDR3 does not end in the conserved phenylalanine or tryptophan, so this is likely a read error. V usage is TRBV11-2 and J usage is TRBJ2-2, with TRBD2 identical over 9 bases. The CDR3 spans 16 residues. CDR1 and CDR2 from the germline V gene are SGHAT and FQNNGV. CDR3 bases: TGTGCCATCAGCCCAATAGCGGGAGAGCCCCCCGGGGAGCTGTTTTCT. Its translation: CAISPIAGEPPGELFS.

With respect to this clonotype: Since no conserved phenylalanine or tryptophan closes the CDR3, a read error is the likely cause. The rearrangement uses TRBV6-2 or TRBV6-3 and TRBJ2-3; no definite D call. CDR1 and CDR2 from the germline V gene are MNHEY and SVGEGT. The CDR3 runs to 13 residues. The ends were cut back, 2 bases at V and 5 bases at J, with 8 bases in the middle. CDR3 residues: CASSYGLVDTQYL. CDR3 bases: TGTGCCAGCAGTTACGGTTTAGTAGATACGCAGTATCTT.

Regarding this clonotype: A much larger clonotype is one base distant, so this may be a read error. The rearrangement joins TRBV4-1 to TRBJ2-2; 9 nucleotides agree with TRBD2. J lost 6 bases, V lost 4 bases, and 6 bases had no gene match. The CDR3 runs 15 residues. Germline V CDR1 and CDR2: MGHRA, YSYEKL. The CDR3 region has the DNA TGCGCCAGCAGCCCCTCTAGCGGGAAGGCCGGGGAGCTGTTTTTT. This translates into CASSPSSGKAGELFF.

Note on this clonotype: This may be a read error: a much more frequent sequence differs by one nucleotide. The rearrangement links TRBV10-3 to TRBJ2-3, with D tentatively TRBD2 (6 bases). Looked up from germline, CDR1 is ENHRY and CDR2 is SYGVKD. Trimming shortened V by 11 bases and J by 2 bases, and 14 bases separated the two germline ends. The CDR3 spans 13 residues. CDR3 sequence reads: CAFKTRYTDTQYF. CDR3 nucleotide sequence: TGTGCCTTCAAGACTAGATACACAGATACGCAGTATTTT.

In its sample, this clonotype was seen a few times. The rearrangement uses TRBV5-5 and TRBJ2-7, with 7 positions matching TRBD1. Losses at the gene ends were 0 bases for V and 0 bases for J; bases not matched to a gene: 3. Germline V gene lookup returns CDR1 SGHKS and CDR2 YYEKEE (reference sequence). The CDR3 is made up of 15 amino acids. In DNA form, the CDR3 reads TGTGCCAGCAGCTTGGTGCCAGGGGGCTCCTACGAGCAGTACTTC. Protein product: CASSLVPGGSYEQYF.

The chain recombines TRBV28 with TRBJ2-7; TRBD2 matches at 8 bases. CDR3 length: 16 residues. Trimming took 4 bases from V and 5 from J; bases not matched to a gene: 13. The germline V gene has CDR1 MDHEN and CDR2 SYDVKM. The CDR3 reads CASSSPVYGRVNEQYF. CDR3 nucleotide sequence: TGTGCCAGCAGTTCCCCGGTGTACGGGAGGGTCAACGAGCAGTACTTC.

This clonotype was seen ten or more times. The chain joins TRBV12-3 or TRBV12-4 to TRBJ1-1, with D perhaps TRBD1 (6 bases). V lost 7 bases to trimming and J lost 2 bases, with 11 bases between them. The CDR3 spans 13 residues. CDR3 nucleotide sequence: TGTGCCAGCATTACAGGGTCCAACACTGAAGCTTTCTTT. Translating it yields CASITGSNTEAFF.

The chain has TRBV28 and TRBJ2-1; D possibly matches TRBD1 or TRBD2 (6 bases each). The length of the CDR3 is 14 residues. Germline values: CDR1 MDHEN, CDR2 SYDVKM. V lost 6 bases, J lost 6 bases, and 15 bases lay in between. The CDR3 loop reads CASRKGGFRNEQFF. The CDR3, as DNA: TGTGCCAGCAGGAAAGGGGGGTTTCGCAATGAGCAGTTCTTC.

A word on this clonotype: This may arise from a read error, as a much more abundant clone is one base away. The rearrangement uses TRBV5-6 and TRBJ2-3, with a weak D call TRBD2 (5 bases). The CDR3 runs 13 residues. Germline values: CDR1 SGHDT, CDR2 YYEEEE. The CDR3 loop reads CANSLGSADTQYF. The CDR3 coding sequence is TGTGCCAACAGCTTGGGTAGCGCAGATACGCAGTATTTT.

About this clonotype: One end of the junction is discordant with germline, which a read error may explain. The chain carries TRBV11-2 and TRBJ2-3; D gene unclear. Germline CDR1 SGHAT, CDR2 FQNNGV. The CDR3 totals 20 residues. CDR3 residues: CASGPQRVAAQRPSTDTQYF. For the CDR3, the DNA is TGTGCCAGCGGCCCACAAAGGGTCGCGGCCCAACGCCCCAGCACAGATACGCAATATTTT.

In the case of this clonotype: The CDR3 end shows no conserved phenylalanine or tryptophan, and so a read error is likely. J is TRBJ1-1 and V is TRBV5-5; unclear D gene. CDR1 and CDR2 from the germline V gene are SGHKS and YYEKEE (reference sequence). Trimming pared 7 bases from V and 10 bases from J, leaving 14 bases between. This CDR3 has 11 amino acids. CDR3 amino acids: CASGLRDPAFL. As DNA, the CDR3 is TGTGCCAGCGGATTAAGGGATCCAGCTTTCCTT.

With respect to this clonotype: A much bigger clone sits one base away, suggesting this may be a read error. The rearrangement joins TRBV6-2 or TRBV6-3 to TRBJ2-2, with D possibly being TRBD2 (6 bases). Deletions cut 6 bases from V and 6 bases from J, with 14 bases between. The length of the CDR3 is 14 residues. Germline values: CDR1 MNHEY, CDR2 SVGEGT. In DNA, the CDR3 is TGTGCCAGCAGCCCCCCTGCGGGGTCCGGGGAGCTGTTTTTT. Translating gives CASSPPAGSGELFF.

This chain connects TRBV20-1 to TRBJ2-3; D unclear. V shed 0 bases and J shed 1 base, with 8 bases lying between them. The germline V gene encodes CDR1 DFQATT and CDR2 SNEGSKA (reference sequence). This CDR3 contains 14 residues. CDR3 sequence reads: CSARDKCRTDTQYF. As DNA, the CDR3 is TGCAGTGCTAGAGATAAGTGTCGCACAGATACGCAGTATTTT.